Listed here are 5 T cell receptor beta chains from one sample, sequenced in a study of cytomegalovirus exposure and HLA in healthy donors. Vbeta (60) and Jbeta (13) primers were used in the PCR. Here immunoSEQ multiplex PCR was the method, and the copy in TCRdb shows in-frame clones only, minus some. The sample holds over 100,000 clones, about four fifths seen once. The source material was PBMCs. Receptor source: a man aged 25 to 40 in good health and CMV-seropositive.

V gene TRBV7-9 combines with J gene TRBJ2-5; TRBD2 matches 12 bases. Germline lookup yields CDR1 SEHNR and CDR2 FQNEAQ (reference sequence). V gave up 6 bases and J gave up 5 bases; unmatched junction bases: 16. This CDR3 has 18 residues. The DNA of the CDR3 is TGTGCCAGCAGTCCGATCGCTAGCGGGAGGGCCCGTGGGGAGACCCAGTACTTC. Translated: CASSPIASGRARGETQYF. Complete variable domain (other parts from reference TRBV7-9 and TRBJ2-5): DTGVSQNPRHKITKRGQNVTFRCDPISEHNRLYWYRQTLGQGPEFLTYFQNEAQLEKSRLLSDRFSAERPKGSFSTLEIQRTEQGDSAMYLCASSPIASGRARGETQYFGPGTRLLVL.

The V call is TRBV11-2, the J call TRBJ1-1; 9 bases fit TRBD1. After removal of 0 bases from V and 5 bases from J, the junction contained 13 bases not matched to a gene. This CDR3 is 18 amino acids long. Germline CDR1 and CDR2: SGHAT and FQNNGV. Here the CDR3 DNA reads TGTGCCAGCAGCTTAGATCTCATAGGGACAGGGCGGCGGACTGAAGCTTTCTTT. This translates into CASSLDLIGTGRRTEAFF.

V is TRBV28 and J is TRBJ2-4; D is unclear. The CDR3 is 15 amino acids. CDR1 MDHEN and CDR2 SYDVKM come from the germline V gene. Trimming took off 4 bases at V and 2 bases at J, with 12 bases between the two ends. Here the CDR3 DNA reads TGTGCCAGCAGTTCGCTAAGTTATACCAAAAACATTCAGTACTTC. The encoded protein is CASSSLSYTKNIQYF.

The rearrangement joins TRBV7-2 to TRBJ1-1; no firm D call. Per the germline V gene, CDR1 is SGHTA and CDR2 is FQGNSA. V dropped 1 base and J dropped 0 bases, with 6 bases sitting between them. The CDR3 contains 14 residues. CDR3 in amino acids: CASSLDSVNTEAFF. The CDR3 coding sequence is TGTGCCAGCAGCTTAGATTCGGTGAACACTGAAGCTTTCTTT.

V usage is TRBV7-2 and J usage is TRBJ1-2; weak D call: TRBD1 (6 bases). With 1 base removed from V and 8 bases from J, the gap between germline ends came to 14 bases. The CDR3 consists of 14 residues. Germline values: CDR1 SGHTA, CDR2 FQGNSA. CDR3 in DNA: TGTGCCAGCAGCTTAGACAGGGCGGGCCGGGGCTACACCTTC. Residues: CASSLDRAGRGYTF.